This entry features one TCR beta chain sequence. The clone's antigen remains unknown. One base away there is no much larger clone; base qualities are not given. Library generation was performed with the immunoSEQ multiplex PCR assay. What TCRdb holds here is the immuneACCESS table cut down to in-frame rearrangements. Part of the clones is not present; checked against another copy, under half of the missing clones reflect an unresolved V gene, and the others are unexplained. This sample has 35,000 to 40,000 clones in its table, and 92% of those were observed once. Just over 5.5% of the sample is taken by the ten largest. This specimen comes from a study of T cell changes during pregnancy in multiple sclerosis (dated by TCRdb to the late 2010s). Background on the whole study: Changes in the T cell repertoire over the course of pregnancy were examined in this study in women with multiple sclerosis.

Per the germline V gene, LGHNA is the CDR1 and YSLEER is the CDR2. V loses 0 bases of germline sequence and J loses 4 bases, and the interval between the two ends is 10 bases. There are 15 amino acids in the CDR3, from cysteine to phenylalanine inclusive. The only DNA kept is the CDR3, 45 bases in frame from the first base. The chain links TRBV4-3 with TRBJ1-5, with an unclear D gene assignment. This TCR came from a female donor with multiple sclerosis, enrolled in a pregnancy study. This material consisted of CD8+ T cells from peripheral blood mononuclear cells, taken in the third trimester of pregnancy. The base sequence is TGCGCCAGCAGCCAAGATTTCCCCAGTAATCAGCCCCAGCATTTT. Its translation is CASSQDFPSNQPQHF.